The following is a TCR beta chain sequence with its context. Its specificity is unknown. This could be a read error, since a much larger clone is one nucleotide away. The cDNA was synthesized by 5'RACE incorporating 10-nucleotide random UMIs. TCRdb called the 5' RACE reads again in MiXCR, with one record for every CDR3 protein. The sample yields about 50,000 distinct CDR3 sequences, roughly 8% seen once. These data come from a study of neurological immune-mediated disorders. Study-wide points: The greatest degree of TCR clonal expansion was observed in HTLV-1-associated myelopathy, with the lowest in multiple sclerosis, below that of healthy controls.

The CDR3 is made up of 13 amino acids. In germline, CDR1 is SGHTA, CDR2 FQGTGA. V gave up 6 bases and J gave up 9 bases, with 15 bases separating them. Stated time point: longitudinal time-point 3. This clonotype was sampled from a woman in her 40s in good health. The chain is built from TRBV7-3 and TRBJ2-1; D might be TRBD1 (6 bases). Material: PBMCs. The CDR3, as DNA: TGTGCCAGCAGATTAGGGGGACCCGGTGAGCAGTTCTTC. Protein sequence: CASRLGGPGEQFF.